The rows below give T cell receptor beta chains drawn from one sample of a study of identical twins. TCRdb reprocessed the 5' RACE reads with MiXCR, giving one entry per CDR3 protein. The table has 1.5 million to 2 million distinct CDR3 sequences, around 29% seen once. Sequencing used cord blood. Receptors originate from a newborn girl in good health. Each CDR3 is given with its conserved first and last residue. Fields, in order: D gene, V gene, J gene, clone size, CDR3 DNA, CDR3 protein. The D gene is left open where the match is weak. Rows may omit the clone size; those that give it use once, few, many or a size class.

D: .; V: TRBV5-1; J: TRBJ2-5; size: many; DNA: TGTGCCAGCAGCCAACAAGAGACCCAGTACTTC; CDR3: CASSQQETQYF
D: TRBD2; V: TRBV29-1; J: TRBJ2-2; size: .; DNA: TGCAGCGTTGGGGGGACTAGCGGCACCGGGGAGCTGTTTTTT; CDR3: CSVGGTSGTGELFF
D: .; V: TRBV20-1; J: TRBJ2-7; size: .; DNA: TGCAGTGCTAGAGATACCGGGGGAGCCTACGAGCAGTACTTC; CDR3: CSARDTGGAYEQYF
D: .; V: TRBV6-2/TRBV6-3; J: TRBJ2-4; size: once; DNA: TGTGCCAGCAGTGTACCCCAGGGCATTCAGTACTTC; CDR3: CASSVPQGIQYF
D: TRBD1; V: TRBV7-2; J: TRBJ2-5; size: .; DNA: TGTGCCAGCAGCTTAGTAAGGACAGGGGGCGGGAATGAGCAGTACTTC; CDR3: CASSLVRTGGGNEQYF
D: TRBD2; V: TRBV18; J: TRBJ2-1; size: .; DNA: TGTGCCAGCTCACCGATACTAGCGGGAGGGTATGAGCAGTTCTTC; CDR3: CASSPILAGGYEQFF
D: .; V: TRBV12-3/TRBV12-4; J: TRBJ2-1; size: .; DNA: TGTGCCAGCAGTCCCCAGCGGCTAGAAAATGAGCAGTTCTTC; CDR3: CASSPQRLENEQFF
D: .; V: TRBV20-1; J: TRBJ2-2; size: few; DNA: TGCAGTGCTAGACTACCGAACACCGGGGAGCTGTTTTTT; CDR3: CSARLPNTGELFF
D: .; V: TRBV12-3/TRBV12-4; J: TRBJ2-7; size: few; DNA: TGTGCCAGCAGCCCCATCCGGGGAGTCGGCTACGAGCAGTACTTC; CDR3: CASSPIRGVGYEQYF
D: .; V: TRBV7-2; J: TRBJ1-2; size: .; DNA: TGTGCCAGCAGCTTAGCTCCCGGGACACTCTATGGCTACACCTTC; CDR3: CASSLAPGTLYGYTF
D: .; V: TRBV18; J: TRBJ2-3; size: few; DNA: TGTGCCAGCTCACCACTAGGGGGACTTGCTCCAGATACGCAGTATTTT; CDR3: CASSPLGGLAPDTQYF
D: .; V: TRBV11-2; J: TRBJ2-3; size: few; DNA: TGTGCCAGCAGCTTAGTGGCTGGCCCCCGCACAGATACGCAGTATTTT; CDR3: CASSLVAGPRTDTQYF
D: .; V: TRBV25-1; J: TRBJ1-2; size: many; DNA: TGTGCCAGCAGTGAATACCGGGGAGGCTACACCTTC; CDR3: CASSEYRGGYTF
D: .; V: TRBV10-3; J: TRBJ2-2; size: few; DNA: TGTGCCATCAGTGAGTCATACAGGGACACCGGGGAGCTGTTTTTT; CDR3: CAISESYRDTGELFF
D: .; V: TRBV21-1; J: TRBJ1-1; size: .; DNA: TGTGCCAGCAGCAAATTCCCAGGGAGGGGAACTGAAGCTTTCTTT; CDR3: CASSKFPGRGTEAFF
D: .; V: TRBV28; J: TRBJ2-7; size: few; DNA: TGTGCCAGCACTTCGGGACGCTCCTACGAGCAGTACTTC; CDR3: CASTSGRSYEQYF
D: .; V: TRBV3-1; J: TRBJ2-1; size: .; DNA: TGTGCCAGCAGCCAAGGGCAGCCCAATGAGCAGTTCTTC; CDR3: CASSQGQPNEQFF
D: TRBD2; V: TRBV4-2; J: TRBJ2-5; size: .; DNA: TGTGCCAGCAGCCATCGCTTAGCGGGAGGAGAGGAGACCCAGTACTTC; CDR3: CASSHRLAGGEETQYF
D: .; V: TRBV6-1; J: TRBJ2-7; size: few; DNA: TGTGCCAGCAGTGACGGCAGGGAGGTCTACGAGCAGTACTTC; CDR3: CASSDGREVYEQYF
D: TRBD2; V: TRBV20-1; J: TRBJ2-1; size: .; DNA: TGCAGTGCTAGAGGATGGGGCGGGAGTCGGCCCTATGAGCAGTTCTTC; CDR3: CSARGWGGSRPYEQFF
D: .; V: TRBV12-3/TRBV12-4; J: TRBJ1-1; size: .; DNA: TGTGCCAGCAGTTTTTCGGGGATAGGGACTGAAGCTTTCTTT; CDR3: CASSFSGIGTEAFF
D: TRBD1; V: TRBV20-1; J: TRBJ1-1; size: .; DNA: TGCAGTGCTAGAGCGGGACAGGGAAGGGGCGCTGAAGCTTTCTTT; CDR3: CSARAGQGRGAEAFF
D: .; V: TRBV27; J: TRBJ1-2; size: .; DNA: TGTGCCAGCAGTTCGGCAGGGAACTATGGCCACACCTTC; CDR3: CASSSAGNYGHTF
D: .; V: TRBV12-3/TRBV12-4; J: TRBJ2-7; size: .; DNA: TGTGCCAGCAGTTTGGAGACACCTTACGAGCAGTACTTC; CDR3: CASSLETPYEQYF
D: .; V: TRBV2; J: TRBJ1-2; size: .; DNA: TGTGCCAGCGTAGGGGGTCATCCAGTGGCCTATGGCTACACCTTC; CDR3: CASVGGHPVAYGYTF
D: .; V: TRBV4-1; J: TRBJ2-1; size: few; DNA: TGCGCCAGCAGCCAAGAGTACAGTTCCTACAATGAGCAGTTCTTC; CDR3: CASSQEYSSYNEQFF
D: TRBD1; V: TRBV28; J: TRBJ1-1; size: .; DNA: TGTGCCAGCAGCTCTTACCGGCCAGGGGGGAGTTTCACTGAAGCTTTCTTT; CDR3: CASSSYRPGGSFTEAFF
D: TRBD2; V: TRBV7-2; J: TRBJ2-7; size: .; DNA: TGTGCCAGCAGCTTAGAGTCCACTAGCGGCAATGAGCAGTACTTC; CDR3: CASSLESTSGNEQYF
D: .; V: TRBV7-9; J: TRBJ2-5; size: .; DNA: TGTGCCAGCAGCTTAGCGGGGGCACACAATGAGCAGTACTTC; CDR3: CASSLAGAHNEQYF
D: TRBD1; V: TRBV24-1; J: TRBJ2-7; size: .; DNA: TGTGCCACCAGTGATGGACAGGGGGGCCGTAGGACCAATGAGCAGTACTTC; CDR3: CATSDGQGGRRTNEQYF
D: .; V: TRBV5-6; J: TRBJ1-4; size: .; DNA: TGTGCCAGCAGCGTTACCCGGGACGGCGGGGAAAAACTGTTTTTT; CDR3: CASSVTRDGGEKLFF
D: .; V: TRBV6-1; J: TRBJ1-2; size: few; DNA: TGTGCCAGCAGGGAACGGGACTCCCTCCCTGCCTATGGCTACACCTTC; CDR3: CASRERDSLPAYGYTF
D: TRBD2; V: TRBV7-2; J: TRBJ2-3; size: .; DNA: TGTGCCAGCAGCTTAGGATGGCGGGAGCTGGCAGATACGCAGTATTTT; CDR3: CASSLGWRELADTQYF
D: .; V: TRBV28; J: TRBJ1-2; size: .; DNA: TGTGCCAGCACTACCCCGGGCAGGGGCTATGGCTACACCTTC; CDR3: CASTTPGRGYGYTF
D: .; V: TRBV20-1; J: TRBJ2-7; size: many; DNA: TGCAGTGCTAGAGCGGGGCCCTCCTACGAGCAGTACTTC; CDR3: CSARAGPSYEQYF
D: .; V: TRBV20-1; J: TRBJ1-4; size: .; DNA: TGCAGTGCTCTGGCGCCTAATGAAAAACTGTTTTTT; CDR3: CSALAPNEKLFF
D: TRBD1; V: TRBV11-2; J: TRBJ2-3; size: .; DNA: TGTGCCAGCAGTGGTGCAGGGGGTACAGATACGCAGTATTTT; CDR3: CASSGAGGTDTQYF
D: .; V: TRBV25-1; J: TRBJ1-2; size: .; DNA: TGTGCCAGCACCGCGGCGGGTTCGACTCTTGGCGGCTACACCTTC; CDR3: CASTAAGSTLGGYTF
D: .; V: TRBV2; J: TRBJ2-2; size: few; DNA: TGTGCCAGCAGTGAAGCGCGACGATGGGGGGCGCGGACCGGGGAGCTGTTTTTT; CDR3: CASSEARRWGARTGELFF
D: TRBD1; V: TRBV6-5; J: TRBJ1-2; size: .; DNA: TGTGCCAGCAGTTACGGGGGACAGATAAACTATGGCTACACCTTC; CDR3: CASSYGGQINYGYTF
D: .; V: TRBV7-9; J: TRBJ1-1; size: few; DNA: TGTGCCAGCCACCGGGACACTGGGACTGAAGCTTTCTTT; CDR3: CASHRDTGTEAFF
D: .; V: TRBV6-1; J: TRBJ1-1; size: .; DNA: TGTGCCGGCGGACTAACGGGTCTCATGAACACTGAAGCTTTCTTT; CDR3: CAGGLTGLMNTEAFF
D: .; V: TRBV10-3; J: TRBJ2-5; size: many; DNA: TGTGCCATCGGGGCAAACCAAGAGACCCAGTACTTC; CDR3: CAIGANQETQYF
D: TRBD2; V: TRBV9; J: TRBJ2-7; size: few; DNA: TGTGCCAGCAGCGTAGGGACTAGCGAAAGGTACGAGCAGTACTTC; CDR3: CASSVGTSERYEQYF
D: .; V: TRBV5-1; J: TRBJ2-3; size: few; DNA: TGCGCCAGCAGCTTGGCCGTTGTGGGGGGCACAGATACGCAGTATTTT; CDR3: CASSLAVVGGTDTQYF
D: .; V: TRBV28; J: TRBJ2-6; size: .; DNA: TGTGCCAGCAGTTTATTAAGGTTTCCCTCTGGGGCCAACGTCCTGACTTTC; CDR3: CASSLLRFPSGANVLTF
D: .; V: TRBV7-9; J: TRBJ1-2; size: .; DNA: TGTGCCAGCAGCGCGAAGGGGGTTTATGCTCTACCATATGGCTACACCTTC; CDR3: CASSAKGVYALPYGYTF
D: .; V: TRBV4-2; J: TRBJ2-1; size: .; DNA: TGTGCCAGCAGCCAAGGGTGGGAGGATGAGCAGTTCTTC; CDR3: CASSQGWEDEQFF
D: TRBD2; V: TRBV12-3/TRBV12-4; J: TRBJ2-3; size: .; DNA: TGTGCCAGCAGTCCTCAGACTAGCGGATCAGATACGCAGTATTTT; CDR3: CASSPQTSGSDTQYF
D: TRBD2; V: TRBV7-8; J: TRBJ2-3; size: .; DNA: TGTGCCAGCAGCCCCCAGAGAAAGCGGGAGTATAACACAGATACGCAGTATTTT; CDR3: CASSPQRKREYNTDTQYF
D: TRBD1; V: TRBV20-1; J: TRBJ1-1; size: few; DNA: TGTAGTGCGAAGGACAGGGCGAACACTGAAGCTTTCTTT; CDR3: CSAKDRANTEAFF
D: .; V: TRBV5-5; J: TRBJ2-7; size: few; DNA: TGTGCCAGCAGCTTGGGTCTGGGGGTCCAATACGAGCAGTACTTC; CDR3: CASSLGLGVQYEQYF
D: TRBD1; V: TRBV20-1; J: TRBJ1-2; size: .; DNA: TGCAGTGCTACATGGACAGGGGTGGGCTACACCTTC; CDR3: CSATWTGVGYTF
D: .; V: TRBV6-1; J: TRBJ1-5; size: once; DNA: TGTGCCAGCGGGATGACATCGGCTGGAAATCAGCCCCAGCATTTT; CDR3: CASGMTSAGNQPQHF
D: .; V: TRBV5-1; J: TRBJ1-1; size: .; DNA: TGCGCCAGCAGCATAACAGGCACTGAAGCTTTCTTT; CDR3: CASSITGTEAFF
D: .; V: TRBV4-1; J: TRBJ2-1; size: few; DNA: TGCGCCAGCAGCCAAGGAATCGCGGCCGCAGGTGGCAATGAGCAGTTCTTC; CDR3: CASSQGIAAAGGNEQFF
D: TRBD2; V: TRBV24-1; J: TRBJ2-1; size: few; DNA: TGTGCCACCAGTGACCCAACTAGCGTCAATGAGCAGTTCTTC; CDR3: CATSDPTSVNEQFF